The source of this T cell receptor (beta chain) is a study of blood T cell repertoires in COVID-19 (dated by TCRdb to 2020 to 2021). Regarding the research as a whole: Collaborator samples came from the United States, Italy and Spain and covered acute and convalescent phases of COVID-19. The material from the prospective study consisted of cDNA or gDNA derived from T cells, B-cell-depleted T cells, or PBMCs. Subjects who had been exposed to COVID-19, were actively infected with it, or had recovered from it provided the deeply sampled blood TCRbeta repertoires that made up the dataset. The repertoires were released in a freely available public database intended as a resource for research on the immune response to SARS-CoV-2. The samples were drawn from the first 160 participants of the ongoing ImmuneRACE study and from about 1,200 subjects provided by 6 global collaborators. A de-identified subject ID, COVID-19 status, age in years and sex were almost always included in the sample metadata. HLA class I and class II types, where available, came from metadata supplied by the sample provider rather than from assay-based typing. The paper as a whole reports these results and caveats: How much clinical and demographic metadata was included differed by source and by participant, and the metadata was provided uncurated.

This clone was detected many times. What this receptor recognizes is not known. No per-base quality is available; no much larger clone lies one base away. From the germline V gene (reference sequence), CDR1 is LNHDA and CDR2 is SQIVND. V trim: 3 bases; J trim: 7 bases; unmatched bases: 7. The CDR3 runs 14 residues from the cysteine to the phenylalanine. Just CDR3 DNA is preserved here, 42 bases in frame from base 1. TCRbeta CDR3 regions were amplified from genomic DNA by means of the immunoSEQ Assay, a bias-controlled multiplex PCR. Per the authors' processing: The number of nucleated cells in each sample was estimated from the amplification of reference gene primers within the assay. To quantify the absolute abundance of each unique TCRbeta CDR3 rearrangement, sequence reads were collapsed and filtered. For each sample, productive Simpson clonality was calculated by taking the square root of Simpson's diversity index across productive rearrangements. In TCRdb, the immuneACCESS table is reduced to in-frame sequences with V and J assigned. These tables do not hold every clone; where another copy was compared, an unresolved V gene accounts for under half, and the others remain unexplained. From that table come the V and J calls and clone size; the DNA was used to work out D and trimming. The table for this sample lists fewer than 200,000 clones; approximately 86% of them were counted only once. In total, the top ten clones hold less than 3% of the sample.

Whole blood was collected in K2EDTA tubes by collaborating institutions according to the institutions' own protocols. For TCRbeta analysis, collaborator samples were shipped as frozen whole blood, as isolated PBMCs, or as DNA extracted from either sample type. This chain is built from TRBV19 and TRBJ2-3; 7 central nucleotides agree with TRBD1. The sequence was collected from a man between 40 and 49 years old with active or convalescent COVID-19. The sequencing input was peripheral blood. The nucleotides are TGTGCCAGTAGTATCTACGACAGGGCCAATACGCAGTATTTT. Its coded protein is CASSIYDRANTQYF.